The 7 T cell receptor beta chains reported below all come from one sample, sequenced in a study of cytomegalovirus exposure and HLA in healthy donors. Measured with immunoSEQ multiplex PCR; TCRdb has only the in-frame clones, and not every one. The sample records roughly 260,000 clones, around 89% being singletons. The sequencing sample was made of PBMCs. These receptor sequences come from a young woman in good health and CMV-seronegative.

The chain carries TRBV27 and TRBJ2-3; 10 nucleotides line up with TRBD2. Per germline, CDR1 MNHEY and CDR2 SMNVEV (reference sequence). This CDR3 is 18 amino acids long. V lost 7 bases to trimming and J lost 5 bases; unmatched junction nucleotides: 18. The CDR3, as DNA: TGTGCCAGCACCCGGTGGGGACTAGCGTCACTAAGGGAAGATACGCAGTATTTT. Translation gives CASTRWGLASLREDTQYF.

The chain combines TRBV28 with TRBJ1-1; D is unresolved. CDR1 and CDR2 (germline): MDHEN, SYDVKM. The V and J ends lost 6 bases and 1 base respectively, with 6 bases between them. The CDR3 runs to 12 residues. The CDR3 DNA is TGTGCCAGCAGATACAGGAACACTGAAGCTTTCTTT. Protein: CASRYRNTEAFF.

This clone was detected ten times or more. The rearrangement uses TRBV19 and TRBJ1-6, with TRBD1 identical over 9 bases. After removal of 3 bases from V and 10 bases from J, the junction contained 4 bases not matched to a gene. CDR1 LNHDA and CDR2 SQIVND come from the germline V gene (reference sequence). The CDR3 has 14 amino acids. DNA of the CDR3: TGTGCCAGTAGTATTACAGGGGGCAGCTCACCCCTCCACTTT. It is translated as CASSITGGSSPLHF.

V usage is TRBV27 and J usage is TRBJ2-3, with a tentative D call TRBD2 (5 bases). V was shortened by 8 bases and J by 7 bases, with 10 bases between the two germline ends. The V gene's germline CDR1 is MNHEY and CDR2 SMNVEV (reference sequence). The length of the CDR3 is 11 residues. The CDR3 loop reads CASGLRHTQYF. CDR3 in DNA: TGTGCCAGCGGACTCAGACATACGCAGTATTTT.

This CDR3 reads CASSLSTEAFF. DNA of the CDR3: TGTGCCAGCAGCTTGTCGACTGAAGCTTTCTTT. This chain joins TRBV5-5 and TRBJ1-1; D is ambiguous. This CDR3 has 11 residues. The germline V gene encodes CDR1 SGHKS and CDR2 YYEKEE (reference sequence). The V gene lost 1 base and the J gene lost 5 bases, with 3 bases spanning the gap.

The CDR3 is CASKRALGQGYGYTF. Here the CDR3 DNA reads TGTGCCAGCAAGCGGGCCTTAGGACAGGGCTATGGCTACACCTTC. The V and J genes are TRBV28 and TRBJ1-2; 8 bases align to TRBD1. Germline V gene data show CDR1 as MDHEN and CDR2 as SYDVKM. CDR3 length: 15 amino acids. The V and J ends lost 7 bases and 4 bases, in that order; junction bases with no gene match: 11.

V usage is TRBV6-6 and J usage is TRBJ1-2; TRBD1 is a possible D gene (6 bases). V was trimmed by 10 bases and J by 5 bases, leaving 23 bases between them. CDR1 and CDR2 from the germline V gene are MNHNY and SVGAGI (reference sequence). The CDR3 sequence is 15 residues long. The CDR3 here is CATLGQNADLYGYTF. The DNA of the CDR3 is TGTGCCACCCTAGGACAGAACGCAGACCTGTATGGCTACACCTTC.